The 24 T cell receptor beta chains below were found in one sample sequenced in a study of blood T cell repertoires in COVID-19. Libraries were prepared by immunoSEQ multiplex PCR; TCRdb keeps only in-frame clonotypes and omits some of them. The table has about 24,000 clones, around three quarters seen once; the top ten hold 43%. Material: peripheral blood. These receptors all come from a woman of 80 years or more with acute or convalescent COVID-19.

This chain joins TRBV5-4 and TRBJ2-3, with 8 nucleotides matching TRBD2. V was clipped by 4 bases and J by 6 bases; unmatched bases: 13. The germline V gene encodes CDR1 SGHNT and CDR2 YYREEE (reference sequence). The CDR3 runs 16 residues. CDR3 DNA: TGTGCCAGCAGCCTACCCGTAGCGGGAAAAGGGGATACGCAGTATTTT. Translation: CASSLPVAGKGDTQYF. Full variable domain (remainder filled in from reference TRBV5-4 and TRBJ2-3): ETGVTQSPTHLIKTRGQQVTLRCSSQSGHNTVSWYQQALGQGPQFIFQYYREEENGRGNFPPRFSGLQFPNYSSELNVNALELDDSALYLCASSLPVAGKGDTQYFGPGTRLTVL.

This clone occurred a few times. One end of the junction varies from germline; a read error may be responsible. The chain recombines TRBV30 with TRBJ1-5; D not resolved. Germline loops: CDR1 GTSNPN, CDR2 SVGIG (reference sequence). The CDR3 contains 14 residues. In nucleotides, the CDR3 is TGTGCCTGGAGTGTAGGATATAGCGATCAGCCCCAGCATTTT. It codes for CAWSVGYSDQPQHF.

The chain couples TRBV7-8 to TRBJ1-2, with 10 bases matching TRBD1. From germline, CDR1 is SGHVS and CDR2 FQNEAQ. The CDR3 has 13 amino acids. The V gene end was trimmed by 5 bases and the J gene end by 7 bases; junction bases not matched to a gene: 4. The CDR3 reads CASSMDRGSGYTF. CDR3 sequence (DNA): TGTGCCAGCAGCATGGACAGGGGGTCTGGCTACACCTTC.

The CDR3 nucleotides read TGTGCCAGCAGTGCCATTCCGGACTATGGCTACACCTTC. This encodes CASSAIPDYGYTF. V gene TRBV6-6 combines with J gene TRBJ1-2; the D is unclear. Germline loops: CDR1 MNHNY, CDR2 SVGAGI (reference sequence). The CDR3 spans 13 residues. V dropped 5 bases and J dropped 3 bases, with 10 bases sitting between them.

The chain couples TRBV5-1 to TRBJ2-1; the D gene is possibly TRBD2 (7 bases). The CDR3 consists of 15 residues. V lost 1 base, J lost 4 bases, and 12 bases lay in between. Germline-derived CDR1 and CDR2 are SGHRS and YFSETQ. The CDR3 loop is CASSLRGGDYNEQFF. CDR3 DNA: TGCGCCAGCAGCTTGCGCGGGGGCGATTACAATGAGCAGTTCTTC.

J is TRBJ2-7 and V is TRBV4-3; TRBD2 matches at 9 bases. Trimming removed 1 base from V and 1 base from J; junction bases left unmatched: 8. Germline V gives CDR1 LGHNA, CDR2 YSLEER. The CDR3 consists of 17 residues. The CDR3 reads CASSQVAGGNPSYEQYF. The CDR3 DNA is TGCGCCAGCAGCCAAGTGGCGGGAGGGAACCCGTCCTACGAGCAGTACTTC.

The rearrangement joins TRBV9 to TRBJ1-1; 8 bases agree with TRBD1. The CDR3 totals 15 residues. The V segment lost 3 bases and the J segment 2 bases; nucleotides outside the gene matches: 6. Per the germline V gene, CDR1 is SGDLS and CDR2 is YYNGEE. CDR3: CASSERGTGNTEAFF. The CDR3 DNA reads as TGTGCCAGCAGCGAGAGGGGGACAGGTAACACTGAAGCTTTCTTT.

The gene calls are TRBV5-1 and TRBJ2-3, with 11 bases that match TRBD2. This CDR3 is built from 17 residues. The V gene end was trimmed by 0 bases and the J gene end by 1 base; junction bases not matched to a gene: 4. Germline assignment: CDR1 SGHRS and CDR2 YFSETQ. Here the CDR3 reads CASSLGLAGSGTDTQYF. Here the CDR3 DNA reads TGCGCCAGCAGCTTGGGACTAGCGGGATCCGGCACAGATACGCAGTATTTT.

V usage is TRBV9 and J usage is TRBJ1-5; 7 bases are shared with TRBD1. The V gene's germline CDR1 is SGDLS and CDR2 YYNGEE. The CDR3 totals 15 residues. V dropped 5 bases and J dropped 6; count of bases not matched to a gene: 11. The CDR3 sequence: CASSQGTGAGQPQHF. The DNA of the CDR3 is TGTGCCAGCAGTCAGGGAACAGGGGCAGGTCAGCCCCAGCATTTT.

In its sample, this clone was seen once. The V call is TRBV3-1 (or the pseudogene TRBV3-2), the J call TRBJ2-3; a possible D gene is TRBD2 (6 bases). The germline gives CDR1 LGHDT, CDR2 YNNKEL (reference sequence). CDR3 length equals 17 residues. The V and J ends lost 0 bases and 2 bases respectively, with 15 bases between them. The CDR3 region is CASSQDGGGGPTDTQYF. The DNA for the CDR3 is TGTGCCAGCAGCCAAGATGGTGGGGGAGGCCCCACAGATACGCAGTATTTT.

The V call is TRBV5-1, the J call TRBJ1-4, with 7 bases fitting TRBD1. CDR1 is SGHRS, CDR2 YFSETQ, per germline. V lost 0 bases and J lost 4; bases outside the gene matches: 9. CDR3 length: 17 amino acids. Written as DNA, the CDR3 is TGCGCCAGCAGCTTGGCCGCCACAGGGGCCTTTAATGAAAAACTGTTTTTT. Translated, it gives CASSLAATGAFNEKLFF.

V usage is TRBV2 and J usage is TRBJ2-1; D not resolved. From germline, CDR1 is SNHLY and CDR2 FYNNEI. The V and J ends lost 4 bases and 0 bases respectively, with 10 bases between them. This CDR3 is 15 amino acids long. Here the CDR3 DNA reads TGTGCCAGCAGTGGCACACCCCCCTCCTACAATGAGCAGTTCTTC. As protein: CASSGTPPSYNEQFF.

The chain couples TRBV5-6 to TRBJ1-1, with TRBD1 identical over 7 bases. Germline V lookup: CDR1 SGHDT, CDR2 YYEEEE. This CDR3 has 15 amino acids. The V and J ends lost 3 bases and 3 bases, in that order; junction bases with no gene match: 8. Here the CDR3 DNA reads TGTGCCAGCAGCTCCCCCGGACAGGCGGACACTGAAGCTTTCTTT. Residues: CASSSPGQADTEAFF.

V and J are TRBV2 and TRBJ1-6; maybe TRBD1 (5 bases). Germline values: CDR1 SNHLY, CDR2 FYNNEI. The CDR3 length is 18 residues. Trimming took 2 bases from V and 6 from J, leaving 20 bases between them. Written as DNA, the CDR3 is TGTGCCAGCAGTGAAATCGGCCAGGGTCAAGGCGGTAATTCACCCCTCCACTTT. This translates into CASSEIGQGQGGNSPLHF.

CDR3 sequence (DNA): TGTGCCAGCAGCCCGGGACAGGGATACAATGAGCAGTTCTTC. Translating it yields CASSPGQGYNEQFF. The chain joins TRBV7-8 to TRBJ2-1; 9 positions agree with TRBD1. Germline CDR1 SGHVS, CDR2 FQNEAQ. V trimming: 5 bases; J trimming: 4 bases; junction bases outside the gene matches: 3. CDR3 size: 14 residues.

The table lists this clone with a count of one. CDR3 DNA: TGCGCCAGCAGCTTCTACGGGGGGGCGGATACGCAGTATTTT. It encodes CASSFYGGADTQYF. The chain is built from TRBV5-1 and TRBJ2-3; TRBD2 agrees at 8 bases. This CDR3 is 14 amino acids long. J lost 6 bases, V lost 2 bases, and 5 bases had no gene match. CDR1 is SGHRS, CDR2 YFSETQ, per germline.

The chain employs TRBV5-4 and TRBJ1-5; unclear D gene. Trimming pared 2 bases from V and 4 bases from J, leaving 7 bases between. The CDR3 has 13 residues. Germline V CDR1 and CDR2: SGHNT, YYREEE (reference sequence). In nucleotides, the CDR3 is TGTGCCAGCAGCTTCGGTCAAAATCAGCCCCAGCATTTT. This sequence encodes CASSFGQNQPQHF.

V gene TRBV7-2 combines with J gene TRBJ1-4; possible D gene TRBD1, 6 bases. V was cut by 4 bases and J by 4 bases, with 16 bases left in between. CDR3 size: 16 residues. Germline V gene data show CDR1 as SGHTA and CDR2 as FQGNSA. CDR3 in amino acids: CASSSRPGQSNEKLFF. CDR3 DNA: TGTGCCAGCAGCTCCCGACCGGGACAAAGTAATGAAAAACTGTTTTTT.

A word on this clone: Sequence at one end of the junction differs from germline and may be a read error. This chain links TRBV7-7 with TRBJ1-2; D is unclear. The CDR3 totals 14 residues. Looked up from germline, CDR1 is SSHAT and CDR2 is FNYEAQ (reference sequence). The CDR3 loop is CASSLESTLYGYTF. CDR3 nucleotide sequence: TGTGCTAGCAGCTTAGAATCGACTCTCTATGGCTACACCTTC.

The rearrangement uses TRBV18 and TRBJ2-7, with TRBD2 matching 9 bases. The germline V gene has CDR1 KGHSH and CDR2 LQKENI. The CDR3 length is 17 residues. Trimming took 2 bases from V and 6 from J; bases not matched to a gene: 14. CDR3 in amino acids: CASSPSALAGTGGEQYF. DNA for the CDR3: TGTGCCAGCTCACCAAGCGCCCTAGCGGGAACAGGAGGCGAGCAGTACTTC.

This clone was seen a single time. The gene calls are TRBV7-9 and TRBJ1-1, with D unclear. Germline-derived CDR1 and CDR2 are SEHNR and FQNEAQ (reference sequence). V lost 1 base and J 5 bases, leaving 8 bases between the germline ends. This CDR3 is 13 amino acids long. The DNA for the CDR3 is TGTGCCAGCAGCTTAGAAGAAGAGACTGAAGCTTTCTTT. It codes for CASSLEEETEAFF.

The CDR3 bases are TGTGCCAGCAGTTACTCTGGCAATTCTGACACTGAAGCTTTCTTT. Amino acids: CASSYSGNSDTEAFF. This chain links TRBV6-5 with TRBJ1-1; D is ambiguous. Trimming took 0 bases from V and 3 from J, leaving 11 bases between them. Germline CDR1 MNHEY, CDR2 SVGAGI. The CDR3 contains 15 residues.

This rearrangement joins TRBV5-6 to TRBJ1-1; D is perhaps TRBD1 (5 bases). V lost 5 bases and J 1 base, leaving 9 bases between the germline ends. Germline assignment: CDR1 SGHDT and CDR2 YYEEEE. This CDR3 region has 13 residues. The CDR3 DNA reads TGTGCCAGCAGGGGGCCGGAGAACACTGAAGCTTTCTTT. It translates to CASRGPENTEAFF.

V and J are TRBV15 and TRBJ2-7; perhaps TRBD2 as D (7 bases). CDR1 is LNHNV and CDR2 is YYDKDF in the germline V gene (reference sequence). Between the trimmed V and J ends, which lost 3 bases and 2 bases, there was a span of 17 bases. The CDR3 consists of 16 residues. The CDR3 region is CATSRGGSGVPYEQYF. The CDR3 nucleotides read TGTGCCACCAGCAGGGGAGGGTCAGGGGTCCCCTACGAGCAGTACTTC.